The present entry profiles one T cell receptor beta chain with its context. The target antigen is unknown. A single heparinised blood sample, averaging about 120 mL, was obtained per donor. Each of the CD4+ naive, central memory, regulatory and stem cell-like memory populations was sorted via CD45RO/CCR7/CD25/CD127/CD95/CD27. This sample was included in a study of beta chain features in type 1 diabetes. Expressed TCRB transcripts were sequenced because the entire RNA isolate underwent reverse transcription. Sequencing was performed with immunoSEQ multiplex PCR; in TCRdb, only in-frame clones are kept and a portion is missing. The data hold roughly 140,000 clones, with about 51% observed a single time. This CDR3 has 16 residues. Trimming pared 1 base from V and 6 bases from J, leaving 18 bases between. The germline CDR1 and CDR2 sequences are LNHNV and YYDKDF (reference sequence). Notes on the study in general: No resolution was reached here on whether HLA type influences TCRB rearrangement. The naive, central memory and Treg TCRB repertoires showed an apparent similarity that was greater among patients than among healthy donors.

The source is a man aged 18 to 30 in good health. The sequenced sample consisted of Tregs from blood. V usage is TRBV15 and J usage is TRBJ1-1; TRBD1 is a possible D gene (5 bases). In DNA form, the CDR3 reads TGTGCCACCAGCAGAGGTTGGGGCAGGGAAGGGGCTGAAGCTTTCTTT. Its protein is CATSRGWGREGAEAFF.